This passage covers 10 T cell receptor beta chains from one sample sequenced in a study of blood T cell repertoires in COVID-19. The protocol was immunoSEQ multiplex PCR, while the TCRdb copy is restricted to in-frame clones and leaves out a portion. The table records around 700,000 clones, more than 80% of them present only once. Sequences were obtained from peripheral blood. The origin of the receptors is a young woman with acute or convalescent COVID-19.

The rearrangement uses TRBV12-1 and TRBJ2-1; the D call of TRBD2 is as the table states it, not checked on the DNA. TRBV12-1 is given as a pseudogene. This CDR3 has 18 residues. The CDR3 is CASSFAVHGPSGEEEQFF. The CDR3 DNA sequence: TGTGCCAGCAGCTTTGCTGTTCATGGGCCTAGCGGGGAGGAGGAGCAGTTCTTC.

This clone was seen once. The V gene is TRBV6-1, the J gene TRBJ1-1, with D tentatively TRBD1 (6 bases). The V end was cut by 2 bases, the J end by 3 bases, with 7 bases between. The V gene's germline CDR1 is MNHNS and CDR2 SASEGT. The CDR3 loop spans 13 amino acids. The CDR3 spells CASSEQGYTEAFF. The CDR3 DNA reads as TGTGCCAGCAGTGAACAGGGGTACACTGAAGCTTTCTTT.

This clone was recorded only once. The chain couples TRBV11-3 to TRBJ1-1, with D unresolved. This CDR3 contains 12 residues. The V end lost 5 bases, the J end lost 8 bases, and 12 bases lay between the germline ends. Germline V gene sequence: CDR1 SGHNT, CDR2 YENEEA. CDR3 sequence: CASSTEGTEAFF. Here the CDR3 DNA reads TGTGCCAGCAGCACCGAGGGAACAGAAGCTTTCTTT.

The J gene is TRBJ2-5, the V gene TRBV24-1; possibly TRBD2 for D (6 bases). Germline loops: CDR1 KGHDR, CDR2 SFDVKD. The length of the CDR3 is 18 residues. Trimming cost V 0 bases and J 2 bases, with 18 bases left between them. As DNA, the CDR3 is TGTGCCACCAGTGATTTGCAAGGGGTTGGAGGGTTACAAGAGACCCAGTACTTC. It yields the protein CATSDLQGVGGLQETQYF.

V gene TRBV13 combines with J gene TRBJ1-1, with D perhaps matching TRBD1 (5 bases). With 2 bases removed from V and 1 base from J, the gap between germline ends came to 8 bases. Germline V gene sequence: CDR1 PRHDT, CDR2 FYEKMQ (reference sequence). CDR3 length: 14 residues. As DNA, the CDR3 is TGTGCCAGCAGCTTATTCAGGGCGAACACTGAAGCTTTCTTT. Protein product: CASSLFRANTEAFF.

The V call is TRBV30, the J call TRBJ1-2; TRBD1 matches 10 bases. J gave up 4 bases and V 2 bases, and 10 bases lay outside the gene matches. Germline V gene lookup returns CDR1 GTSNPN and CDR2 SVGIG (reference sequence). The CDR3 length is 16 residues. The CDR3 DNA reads TGTGCCTGGAGTCTACGGACAGGGGGAGTCGGCTATGGCTACACCTTC. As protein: CAWSLRTGGVGYGYTF.

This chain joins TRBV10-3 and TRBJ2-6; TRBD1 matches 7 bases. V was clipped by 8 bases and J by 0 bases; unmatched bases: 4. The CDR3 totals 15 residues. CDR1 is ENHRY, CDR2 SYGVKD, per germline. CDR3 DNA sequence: TGTGCCATCGGGACAGTCATCTCTGGGGCCAACGTCCTGACTTTC. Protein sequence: CAIGTVISGANVLTF.

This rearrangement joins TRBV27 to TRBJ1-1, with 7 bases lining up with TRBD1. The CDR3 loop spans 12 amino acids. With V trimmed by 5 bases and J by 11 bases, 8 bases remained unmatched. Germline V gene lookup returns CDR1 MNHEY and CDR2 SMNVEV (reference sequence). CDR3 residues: CASSQQGRGAFF. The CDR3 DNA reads TGTGCCAGCAGTCAACAGGGGCGAGGGGCTTTCTTT.

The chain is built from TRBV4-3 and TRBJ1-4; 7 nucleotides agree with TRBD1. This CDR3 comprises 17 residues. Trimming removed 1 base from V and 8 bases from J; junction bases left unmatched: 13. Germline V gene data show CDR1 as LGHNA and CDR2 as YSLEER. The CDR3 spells CASSQARGLTGREKLFF. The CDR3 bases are TGCGCCAGCAGCCAAGCCCGGGGCCTGACAGGGAGGGAAAAACTGTTTTTT.

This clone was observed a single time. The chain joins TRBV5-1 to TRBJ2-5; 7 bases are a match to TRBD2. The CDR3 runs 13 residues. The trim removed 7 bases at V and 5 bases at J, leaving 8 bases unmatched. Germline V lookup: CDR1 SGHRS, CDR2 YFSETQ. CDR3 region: CASALWGGETQYF. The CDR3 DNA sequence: TGCGCCAGCGCACTATGGGGGGGGGAGACCCAGTACTTC.